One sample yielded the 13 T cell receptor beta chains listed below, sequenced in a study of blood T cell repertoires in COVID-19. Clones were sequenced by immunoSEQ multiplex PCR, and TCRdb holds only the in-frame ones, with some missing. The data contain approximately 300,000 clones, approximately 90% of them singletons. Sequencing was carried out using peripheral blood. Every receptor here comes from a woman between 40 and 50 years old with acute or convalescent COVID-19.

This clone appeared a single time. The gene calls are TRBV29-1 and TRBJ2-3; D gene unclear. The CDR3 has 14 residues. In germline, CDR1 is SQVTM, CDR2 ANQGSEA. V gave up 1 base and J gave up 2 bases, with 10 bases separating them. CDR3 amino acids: CSVEGSRATDTQYF. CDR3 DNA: TGCAGCGTTGAAGGGTCGAGAGCCACAGATACGCAGTATTTT.

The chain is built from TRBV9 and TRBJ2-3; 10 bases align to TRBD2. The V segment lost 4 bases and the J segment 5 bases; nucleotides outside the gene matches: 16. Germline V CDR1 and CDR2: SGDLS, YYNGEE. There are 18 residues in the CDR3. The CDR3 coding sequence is TGTGCCAGCAGCCCTGTGGGGAGAAGCGGGGGGGCGTTAGATACGCAGTATTTT. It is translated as CASSPVGRSGGALDTQYF.

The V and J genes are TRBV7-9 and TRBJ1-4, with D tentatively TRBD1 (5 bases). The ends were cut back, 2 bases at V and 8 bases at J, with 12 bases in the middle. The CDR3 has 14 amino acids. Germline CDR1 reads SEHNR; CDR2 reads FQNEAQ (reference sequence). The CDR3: CASSLKGVGEKLFF. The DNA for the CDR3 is TGTGCCAGCAGCTTAAAAGGGGTAGGAGAAAAACTGTTTTTT.

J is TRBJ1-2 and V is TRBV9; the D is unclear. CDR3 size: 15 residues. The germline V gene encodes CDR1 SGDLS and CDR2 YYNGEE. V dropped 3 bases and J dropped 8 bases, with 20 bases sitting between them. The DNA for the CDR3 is TGTGCCAGCAGCGCTTACACCGGGTCCCCCACGGGCTACACCTTC. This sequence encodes CASSAYTGSPTGYTF.

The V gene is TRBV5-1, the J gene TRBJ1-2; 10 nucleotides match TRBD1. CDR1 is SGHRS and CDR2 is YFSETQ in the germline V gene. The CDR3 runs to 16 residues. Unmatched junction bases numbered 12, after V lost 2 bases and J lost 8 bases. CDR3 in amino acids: CASSFGPDRGGIGYTF. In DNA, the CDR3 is TGCGCCAGCAGCTTCGGCCCGGACAGGGGGGGAATCGGCTACACCTTC.

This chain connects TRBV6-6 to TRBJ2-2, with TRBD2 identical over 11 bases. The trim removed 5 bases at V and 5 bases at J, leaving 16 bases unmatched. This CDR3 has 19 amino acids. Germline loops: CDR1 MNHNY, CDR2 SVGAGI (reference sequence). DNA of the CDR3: TGTGCCAGCAGTCACCCCTTAGGGGTAGCGGGGGGGAAGACCGGGGAGCTGTTTTTT. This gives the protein CASSHPLGVAGGKTGELFF.

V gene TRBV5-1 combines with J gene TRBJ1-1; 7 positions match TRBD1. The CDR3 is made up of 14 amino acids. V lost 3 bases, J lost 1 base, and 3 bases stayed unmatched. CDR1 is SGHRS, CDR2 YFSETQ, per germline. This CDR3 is CASSWDRKNTEAFF. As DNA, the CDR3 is TGCGCCAGCAGCTGGGACAGAAAGAACACTGAAGCTTTCTTT.

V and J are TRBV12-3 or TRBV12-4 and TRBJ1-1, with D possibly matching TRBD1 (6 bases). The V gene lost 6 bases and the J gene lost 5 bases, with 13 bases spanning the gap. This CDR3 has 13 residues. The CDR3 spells CASRAGDVTEAFF. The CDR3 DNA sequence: TGTGCCAGCAGGGCAGGGGACGTTACTGAAGCTTTCTTT.

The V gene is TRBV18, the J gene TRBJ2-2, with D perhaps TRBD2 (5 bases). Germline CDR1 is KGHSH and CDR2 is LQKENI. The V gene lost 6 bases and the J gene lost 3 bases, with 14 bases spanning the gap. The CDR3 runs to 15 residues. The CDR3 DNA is TGTGCCAGCTCCCAACTAGACCAATACACCGGGGAGCTGTTTTTT. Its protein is CASSQLDQYTGELFF. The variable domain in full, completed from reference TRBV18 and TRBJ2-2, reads NAGVMQNPRHLVRRRGQEARLRCSPMKGHSHVYWYRQLPEEGLKFMVYLQKENIIDESGMPKERFSAEFPKEGPSILRIQQVVRGDSAAYFCASSQLDQYTGELFFGEGSRLTVL.

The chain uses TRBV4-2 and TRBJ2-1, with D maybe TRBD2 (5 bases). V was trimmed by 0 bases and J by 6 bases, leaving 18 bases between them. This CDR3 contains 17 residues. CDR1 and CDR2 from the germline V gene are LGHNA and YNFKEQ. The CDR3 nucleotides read TGTGCCAGCAGCCAAGACCTAGTCGGAGGATCTTCCAATGAGCAGTTCTTC. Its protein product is CASSQDLVGGSSNEQFF.

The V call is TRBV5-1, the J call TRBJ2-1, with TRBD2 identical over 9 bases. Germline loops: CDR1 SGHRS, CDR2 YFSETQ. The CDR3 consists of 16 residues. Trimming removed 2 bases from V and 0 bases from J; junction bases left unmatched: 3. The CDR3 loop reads CASSFLAGISYNEQFF. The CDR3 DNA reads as TGCGCCAGCAGCTTCCTAGCGGGGATCTCCTACAATGAGCAGTTCTTC. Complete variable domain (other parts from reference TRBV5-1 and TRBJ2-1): KAGVTQTPRYLIKTRGQQVTLSCSPISGHRSVSWYQQTPGQGLQFLFEYFSETQRNKGNFPGRFSGRQFSNSRSEMNVSTLELGDSALYLCASSFLAGISYNEQFFGPGTRLTVL.

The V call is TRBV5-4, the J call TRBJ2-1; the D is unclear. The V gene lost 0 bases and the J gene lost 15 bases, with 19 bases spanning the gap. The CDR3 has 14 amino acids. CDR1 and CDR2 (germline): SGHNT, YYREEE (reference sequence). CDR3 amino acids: CASSLDGAAYLPFF. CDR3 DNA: TGTGCCAGCAGCTTGGACGGTGCGGCGTACTTGCCGTTCTTC.

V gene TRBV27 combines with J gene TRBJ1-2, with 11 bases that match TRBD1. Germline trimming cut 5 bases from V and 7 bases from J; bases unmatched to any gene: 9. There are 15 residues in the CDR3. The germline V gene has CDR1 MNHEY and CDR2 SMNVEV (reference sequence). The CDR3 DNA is TGTGCCAGCAGTCGCGGAGCCGGGACAGGGGGTGGCTACACCTTC. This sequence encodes CASSRGAGTGGGYTF.